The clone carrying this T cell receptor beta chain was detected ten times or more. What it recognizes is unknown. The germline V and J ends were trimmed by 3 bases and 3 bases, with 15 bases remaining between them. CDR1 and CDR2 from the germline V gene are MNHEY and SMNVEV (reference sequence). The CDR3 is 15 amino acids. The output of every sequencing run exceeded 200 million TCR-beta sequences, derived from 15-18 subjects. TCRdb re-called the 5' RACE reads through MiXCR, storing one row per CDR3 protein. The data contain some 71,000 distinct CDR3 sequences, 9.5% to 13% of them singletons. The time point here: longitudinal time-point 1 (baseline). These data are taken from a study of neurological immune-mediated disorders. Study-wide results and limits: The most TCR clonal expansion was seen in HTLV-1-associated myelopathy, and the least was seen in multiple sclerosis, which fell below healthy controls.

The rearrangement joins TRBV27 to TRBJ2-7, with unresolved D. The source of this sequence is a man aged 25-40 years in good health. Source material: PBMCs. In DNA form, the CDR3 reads TGTGCCAGCAGTTTCGTATCGAATCGAAACTACGAGCAGTACTTC. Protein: CASSFVSNRNYEQYF.